This TCR beta chain was recorded in a study of T cells in women clearing cervical HPV infection (dated by TCRdb to the late 2010s). At the level of the whole study: The cases were roughly 23 women with histologically confirmed HPV16-related CIN3 or worse, and 2 of those women had invasive cancers. The controls were 25 or so women whose single incident HPV16 infection cleared within 12 months with no development of precancer or cancer. Case blood was taken at the visit when the lesion was first identified, whereas control blood was taken when infection was no longer detected. Among cases, blood sampling came a median of nearly 150 days after lesion detection, with an interquartile range of about 80 to 220 days. HLA typing was available for only a few women, so HLA type could not be excluded as a confounder. This exploratory proof-of-principle case-control study, nested within the Guanacaste HPV Natural History Study in Costa Rica, compared TCR repertoires among women with different cervical HPV16 outcomes. Cases and controls were matched on year of sample collection and on age within five years. A median age of approximately 34 years was observed in cases versus 37 to 40 in controls, and no significant differences in baseline characteristics were found. The parent cohort enrolled 10,000 or so women aged 18 or older in Guanacaste, Costa Rica, during about 1993 to 1995 and followed them for less than 9 years. Five blinded duplicates per group were added as quality controls, so that approximately 60 samples were obtained: approximately 50 participants and some 10 replicates. Beyond this particular receptor, the publication reports: Whether associations preceded infection or resulted from infection could not be shown with the cross-sectional design, and effector/memory subsets and HPV-specific T cells were not isolated. Random forest classifiers that combined richness and V gene abundances separated cases from controls with an estimated AUC of around 0.87. TRBV6-7 relative abundance was lower in cases than in controls (roughly 0.12% versus 0.15%; Bonferroni P = 0.0008). TCR repertoire richness was significantly higher in CIN3+ cases than in controls across sequencing depths, while evenness did not differ. Because the number of T cells in each sample was unknown, differences in richness could reflect differing T-cell content rather than repertoire biology.

Every participant had a single incident cervical HPV16 infection, and women with prevalent HPV16 infections were excluded. Cervical HPV DNA was detected by MY09/MY11 PCR, and genotyping was performed by dot-blot hybridization. Under 17 mL of heparinized blood was centrifuged, after which the buffy coat was aliquoted, frozen at -30 degrees C, and then stored at -80 degrees C. Genomic DNA was extracted from buffy coat specimens using QIAGEN kits. About this clone itself: Its antigen is currently not known. The DNA ends 3 residues before the CDR3 does, and the rest of the CDR3 is filled in from the germline J gene.

TCR beta CDR3 regions were amplified by multiplex PCR using the immunoSEQ assay from an average of about 1,200 ng genomic DNA per sample. Primer bias was corrected in the assay by using a complete synthetic TCR repertoire to establish an amplification baseline. Amplicons were sequenced on the Illumina platform. Turning to the authors' computational methods: Sequence errors were corrected by clustering with frequency ratios and a modified nearest-neighbor algorithm, and the sequences were then analyzed in the immunoSEQ Analyzer using IMGT gene definitions. At each rarefaction depth, TCR richness and evenness were averaged across 20 rarefaction repeats, and samples with fewer sequences than that depth were excluded. Wilcoxon rank sum tests with FDR correction were used to compare V, D and J gene relative abundances between the groups. An intraclass correlation of 90% to 97% for TCR richness and an average of about 77% across 65 to 80 gene segments were obtained from the blinded duplicates. TCRdb obtained this table from immuneACCESS and retained in-frame rearrangements with V and J assigned. These tables miss some clones; where compared with another copy, unresolved V genes account for less than half of the shortfall, and the remainder is unexplained. The V and J calls and clone size are taken from that table; D and trimming were inferred from the DNA. The sample's clone listing holds over 20,000 clones. The ten top clones hold approximately 3.7% of the sample.

CDR3 length: 13 amino acids, cysteine to phenylalanine. The 30 bases shown cover part of the CDR3, and their frame starts at base 1. A distance of 12 bases separates the germline ends of V and J, which lose 4 bases and 8 bases respectively. Via the germline V gene, CDR1 is MNHNS and CDR2 SASEGT. The chain is encoded by TRBV6-1 joined to TRBJ2-4; tentative D gene TRBD1, with 6 bases matching. The sample consisted of blood buffy coat. The receptor comes from a woman between 18 and 69 years old with a cervical HPV16 infection that either progressed to CIN3+ or cleared (not recorded which). The sequenced part of the CDR3 DNA is TGTGCCAGCAGTGGGGACAACAGGGACATT. It translates to CASSGDNRDI. The full CDR3 sequence reads CASSGDNRDIQYF.